These 8 T cell receptor beta chains share one sample of origin, sequenced in a study of beta chain features in type 1 diabetes. The isolated RNA, all of it, was reverse transcribed, so expressed TCRB transcripts were what got sequenced. Data came from immunoSEQ multiplex PCR; TCRdb stores just in-frame clones and leaves some out. The sample records 200,000 to 250,000 clones, over 65% being singletons. Sequencing was done on a sample of naive CD4+ T cells from blood. The receptors here all came from a man aged 30 to 39 in good health.

Here the CDR3 reads CASSSGLAVYNEQFF. DNA for the CDR3: TGCGCCAGCAGCTCGGGACTAGCGGTCTACAATGAGCAGTTCTTC. The V gene is TRBV5-1, the J gene TRBJ2-1; TRBD2 agrees at 11 bases. The J segment lost 3 bases and the V segment lost 3 bases, leaving 2 bases of the junction unmatched. CDR1 and CDR2 (germline): SGHRS, YFSETQ. The CDR3 sequence is 15 residues long.

The J gene is TRBJ2-3, the V gene TRBV4-1; the D is unclear. The CDR3 has 15 amino acids. The germline V gene encodes CDR1 MGHRA and CDR2 YSYEKL. V gave up 1 base and J gave up 4 bases, with 12 bases separating them. CDR3 amino acids: CASSQVGVAADTQYF. CDR3 DNA: TGCGCCAGCAGCCAAGTTGGGGTGGCGGCAGATACGCAGTATTTT.

The V and J genes are TRBV9 and TRBJ2-7; TRBD2 matches 7 bases. This CDR3 contains 15 residues. The V gene's germline CDR1 is SGDLS and CDR2 YYNGEE. Trimming cost V 1 base and J 3 bases; bases outside gene matches: 7. The CDR3 DNA sequence: TGTGCCAGCAGCGTAACTAGCGACGCCCGCTACGAGCAGTACTTC. It specifies CASSVTSDARYEQYF.

The chain carries TRBV29-1 and TRBJ2-1; the match to TRBD1 covers 11 bases. In germline, CDR1 is SQVTM, CDR2 ANQGSEA. J was trimmed by 4 bases and V by 4 bases; bases with no gene match: 6. CDR3 length: 15 amino acids. The CDR3 region is CSVALGTGGYNEQFF. The CDR3 coding sequence is TGCAGCGTTGCGCTCGGGACAGGGGGGTACAATGAGCAGTTCTTC.

This clone was seen more than once but under ten times. This sequence joins TRBV9 and TRBJ2-1, with D tentatively TRBD2 (5 bases). Between the trimmed V and J ends, which lost 4 bases and 9 bases, there was a span of 11 bases. Germline V lookup: CDR1 SGDLS, CDR2 YYNGEE. The CDR3 covers 12 residues. CDR3 in amino acids: CASSLARGEQFF. The CDR3 coding sequence is TGTGCCAGCAGCTTAGCACGGGGTGAGCAGTTCTTC.

This sequence joins TRBV11-2 and TRBJ2-7; TRBD1 might be the D (6 bases). Trimming pared 8 bases from V and 4 bases from J, leaving 9 bases between. The CDR3 loop spans 11 amino acids. In germline, CDR1 is SGHAT, CDR2 FQNNGV. CDR3 bases: TGTGCCAGCGCGAGGGGGTACGAGCAGTACTTC. Translation gives CASARGYEQYF.

The chain recombines TRBV7-9 with TRBJ2-3; no firm D call. This CDR3 is built from 14 residues. Looked up from germline, CDR1 is SEHNR and CDR2 is FQNEAQ (reference sequence). Trimming stripped 1 base from V and 5 bases from J, with 10 bases between. The CDR3 DNA reads TGTGCCAGCAGCTTAGAGGCAGCCGAAGATACGCAGTATTTT. This sequence encodes CASSLEAAEDTQYF.

This clone has more than one count but fewer than ten. The gene calls are TRBV4-3 and TRBJ2-7; no definite D call. The CDR3 has 14 residues. Per germline, CDR1 LGHNA and CDR2 YSLEER. Trimming took off 4 bases at V and 4 bases at J, with 14 bases between the two ends. The DNA for the CDR3 is TGCGCCAGCAGCCTTGAGCCCGGTAAATACGAGCAGTACTTC. Amino acids: CASSLEPGKYEQYF.